Below, 26 T cell receptor beta chains from the same sample are listed, as sequenced in a study of T cell responses to AZD1222 COVID-19 vaccine. TCRdb keeps only in-frame clones here, not all; method: immunoSEQ multiplex PCR. This table has 90,000 to 110,000 clones, about 85% appearing once. The specimen comprised peripheral blood, sampled on day 0 of AZD1222 vaccination. These receptors came from an adult in good health.

This clone was counted between two and nine times. The chain links TRBV18 to TRBJ2-2; D gene unclear. Looked up from germline, CDR1 is KGHSH and CDR2 is LQKENI. This CDR3 has 12 amino acids. V lost 8 bases and J 4 bases, leaving 8 bases between the germline ends. The CDR3 reads CASATFTGELFF. CDR3 DNA sequence: TGTGCCAGCGCAACCTTCACCGGGGAGCTGTTTTTT. Together with reference TRBV18 and TRBJ2-2, the CDR3 gives the full variable domain: NAGVMQNPRHLVRRRGQEARLRCSPMKGHSHVYWYRQLPEEGLKFMVYLQKENIIDESGMPKERFSAEFPKEGPSILRIQQVVRGDSAAYFCASATFTGELFFGEGSRLTVL.

The chain employs TRBV7-2 and TRBJ2-3; 11 bases map to TRBD2. Trimming took 6 bases from V and 8 from J; bases not matched to a gene: 7. The CDR3 covers 14 residues. CDR1 SGHTA and CDR2 FQGNSA come from the germline V gene. This CDR3 is CASRLAGASTTQYF. The CDR3 bases are TGTGCCAGCAGACTAGCGGGGGCCAGTACTACGCAGTATTTT.

The chain links TRBV28 to TRBJ1-6; D may be TRBD1 (5 bases). This CDR3 is 13 amino acids long. From germline, CDR1 is MDHEN and CDR2 SYDVKM. With 7 bases removed from V and 4 bases from J, the gap between germline ends came to 8 bases. CDR3 sequence reads: CASNRRYNSPLHF. For the CDR3, the DNA is TGTGCCAGCAACAGGAGATATAATTCACCCCTCCACTTT.

The chain recombines TRBV19 with TRBJ1-4; 10 positions match TRBD1. J lost 8 bases, V lost 7 bases, and 10 bases had no gene match. The V gene's germline CDR1 is LNHDA and CDR2 SQIVND (reference sequence). The CDR3 has 15 amino acids. Here the CDR3 reads CASNNPGQGTEKLFF. The CDR3, as DNA: TGTGCCAGTAATAACCCGGGACAGGGGACGGAAAAACTGTTTTTT.

The chain couples TRBV6-5 to TRBJ1-4; D is undetermined. Germline CDR1 and CDR2: MNHEY and SVGAGI. Trimming stripped 5 bases from V and 1 base from J, with 11 bases between. This CDR3 has 15 amino acids. For the CDR3, the DNA is TGTGCCAGCAGTAGCGGTGACGGAACTAATGAAAAACTGTTTTTT. Translated: CASSSGDGTNEKLFF.

The chain has TRBV5-1 and TRBJ1-2; the match to TRBD1 covers 11 bases. Germline assignment: CDR1 SGHRS and CDR2 YFSETQ. The CDR3 runs to 20 residues. V trimming: 4 bases; J trimming: 2 bases; junction bases outside the gene matches: 19. In DNA form, the CDR3 reads TGCGCCAGCAGCCCGGCCGTTGGGACAGGGGGTAGGGGGCAAAACTATGGCTACACCTTC. Its translation: CASSPAVGTGGRGQNYGYTF.

This clone was counted a single time. The chain is built from TRBV7-2 and TRBJ1-4; D unresolved. This CDR3 is 15 amino acids long. Germline values: CDR1 SGHTA, CDR2 FQGNSA. V was cut by 0 bases and J by 4 bases, with 9 bases left in between. The CDR3 spells CASSLAGILNEKLFF. In nucleotides, the CDR3 is TGTGCCAGCAGCTTAGCAGGGATACTTAATGAAAAACTGTTTTTT.

The CDR3, as DNA: TGTGCCAGCAGCCCCGACCTGAGCACTGAAGCTTTCTTT. This translates into CASSPDLSTEAFF. V is TRBV9 and J is TRBJ1-1; D gene ambiguous. Trimming cost V 4 bases and J 4 bases, with 11 bases left between them. The CDR3 totals 13 residues. Germline V gene lookup returns CDR1 SGDLS and CDR2 YYNGEE.

This clone was recorded many times. This chain links TRBV5-1 with TRBJ1-6; unclear D gene. Looked up from germline, CDR1 is SGHRS and CDR2 is YFSETQ. This CDR3 has 16 residues. Deletions cut 0 bases from V and 6 bases from J, with 13 bases between. The DNA for the CDR3 is TGCGCCAGCAGCTTGGAGGCAGCACCTGGTAATTCACCCCTCCACTTT. It is translated as CASSLEAAPGNSPLHF. The full variable domain, rest sourced from reference TRBV5-1 and TRBJ1-6, is KAGVTQTPRYLIKTRGQQVTLSCSPISGHRSVSWYQQTPGQGLQFLFEYFSETQRNKGNFPGRFSGRQFSNSRSEMNVSTLELGDSALYLCASSLEAAPGNSPLHFGNGTRLTVT.

V gene TRBV15 combines with J gene TRBJ2-7; 7 nucleotides line up with TRBD1. The CDR3 runs to 16 residues. Trimming cost V 2 bases and J 4 bases; bases outside gene matches: 11. Germline CDR1 LNHNV, CDR2 YYDKDF (reference sequence). CDR3 sequence: CATSRIQGQRIYEQYF. In nucleotides, the CDR3 is TGTGCCACCAGCAGAATACAGGGGCAAAGAATTTACGAGCAGTACTTC. Drawing the rest from reference TRBV15 and TRBJ2-7, the complete variable domain is DAMVIQNPRYQVTQFGKPVTLSCSQTLNHNVMYWYQQKSSQAPKLLFHYYDKDFNNEADTPDNFQSRRPNTSFCFLDIRSPGLGDTAMYLCATSRIQGQRIYEQYFGPGTRLTVT.

The CDR3 protein is CASTFDRGGTEAFF. DNA for the CDR3: TGTGCCAGCACCTTCGACAGGGGTGGCACTGAAGCTTTCTTT. The chain links TRBV7-2 to TRBJ1-1; 8 bases match TRBD1. Germline CDR1 is SGHTA and CDR2 is FQGNSA. The CDR3 is 14 residues long. With 7 bases clipped from V and 4 bases from J, the junction kept 8 bases outside the gene matches.

V is TRBV28 and J is TRBJ2-7; 12 bases match TRBD2. Trimming took 4 bases from V and 5 from J; bases not matched to a gene: 9. Germline assignment: CDR1 MDHEN and CDR2 SYDVKM. CDR3 size: 16 residues. Here the CDR3 reads CASSSGLAGLTDEQYF. CDR3 nucleotide sequence: TGTGCCAGCAGTTCCGGACTAGCGGGATTAACGGACGAGCAGTACTTC.

The V and J genes are TRBV5-4 and TRBJ1-2; 7 positions match TRBD1. CDR1 is SGHNT and CDR2 is YYREEE in the germline V gene (reference sequence). The CDR3 has 14 residues. V was clipped by 5 bases and J by 0 bases; unmatched bases: 4. The CDR3 here is CASRQGPANYGYTF. In DNA form, the CDR3 reads TGTGCCAGCAGACAGGGGCCAGCTAACTATGGCTACACCTTC.

This clone was observed once. CDR3 DNA: TGTGCCAGCAGCCCGGGTTACTCCTACAATGAGCAGTTCTTC. It specifies CASSPGYSYNEQFF. The genes are TRBV27 and TRBJ2-1; no definite D call. Trimming shortened V by 6 bases and J by 0 bases, and 9 bases separated the two germline ends. The CDR3 spans 14 residues. From germline, CDR1 is MNHEY and CDR2 SMNVEV (reference sequence).

This CDR3 is CATSTGPGGENTEAFF. The CDR3 nucleotides are TGTGCCACCAGCACCGGCCCCGGGGGGGAGAACACTGAAGCTTTCTTT. V usage is TRBV15 and J usage is TRBJ1-1, with D possibly matching TRBD1 (5 bases). The germline V gene encodes CDR1 LNHNV and CDR2 YYDKDF (reference sequence). CDR3 length equals 16 residues. Trimming stripped 4 bases from V and 1 base from J, with 16 bases between.

The chain combines TRBV2 with TRBJ1-2; TRBD1 matches at 10 bases. V gave up 10 bases and J gave up 3 bases; unmatched junction bases: 11. The CDR3 extends over 15 amino acids. The germline V gene encodes CDR1 SNHLY and CDR2 FYNNEI. Here the CDR3 DNA reads TGTGCCACACCGGGACAGGGGTTGACTGACTATGGCTACACCTTC. Encoded protein: CATPGQGLTDYGYTF.

This chain uses TRBV5-1 with TRBJ2-5; D might be TRBD1 (6 bases). Germline V lookup: CDR1 SGHRS, CDR2 YFSETQ. V lost 1 base, J lost 0 bases, and 7 bases lay in between. The CDR3 contains 14 residues. The CDR3: CASSLTGYQETQYF. The DNA for the CDR3 is TGCGCCAGCAGCTTGACAGGGTACCAAGAGACCCAGTACTTC. The complete variable domain, with remaining parts taken from reference TRBV5-1 and TRBJ2-5, reads KAGVTQTPRYLIKTRGQQVTLSCSPISGHRSVSWYQQTPGQGLQFLFEYFSETQRNKGNFPGRFSGRQFSNSRSEMNVSTLELGDSALYLCASSLTGYQETQYFGPGTRLLVL.

The table lists this clone with a few counts. The J gene is TRBJ2-5, the V gene TRBV13, with TRBD1 identical over 8 bases. From germline, CDR1 is PRHDT and CDR2 FYEKMQ (reference sequence). The CDR3 length is 15 residues. The V and J ends lost 4 bases and 3 bases, in that order; junction bases with no gene match: 7. The CDR3 reads CASSSDRDGEETQYF. The CDR3 DNA reads as TGTGCCAGCAGCTCGGACAGGGACGGAGAAGAGACCCAGTACTTC.

This chain joins TRBV7-9 and TRBJ1-5; 8 nucleotides agree with TRBD1. V gave up 5 bases and J gave up 2 bases; unmatched junction bases: 5. The CDR3 has 15 residues. The germline gives CDR1 SEHNR, CDR2 FQNEAQ (reference sequence). The CDR3 bases are TGTGCCAGCAGCAAGGACAGGGTGGGCAATCAGCCCCAGCATTTT. Protein product: CASSKDRVGNQPQHF.

CDR3 loop: CASSYRGSAEAFF. The DNA for the CDR3 is TGTGCCAGCAGTTACCGGGGTAGTGCTGAAGCTTTCTTT. V gene TRBV6-6 combines with J gene TRBJ1-1, with unresolved D. The CDR3 has 13 amino acids. In germline, CDR1 is MNHNY, CDR2 SVGAGI (reference sequence). V was pared by 2 bases and J by 6 bases, with 10 bases between.

The CDR3 DNA reads TGTGCCAGCAGTGAAGGCCTAGCCGCGTACTTC. Translation: CASSEGLAAYF. V and J are TRBV2 and TRBJ2-5; the D gene is possibly TRBD2 (5 bases). V gave up 1 base and J gave up 13 bases, with 10 bases separating them. The CDR3 length is 11 residues. Germline lookup yields CDR1 SNHLY and CDR2 FYNNEI.

The rearrangement joins TRBV7-2 to TRBJ1-3; unclear D gene. The germline CDR1 and CDR2 sequences are SGHTA and FQGNSA. The CDR3 contains 15 residues. With 3 bases removed from V and 0 bases from J, the gap between germline ends came to 9 bases. The CDR3: CASSFSPHSGNTIYF. The DNA of the CDR3 is TGTGCCAGCAGCTTCTCCCCACACTCTGGAAACACCATATATTTT. Supplemented by reference TRBV7-2 and TRBJ1-3, the full variable domain reads GAGVSQSPSNKVTEKGKDVELRCDPISGHTALYWYRQSLGQGLEFLIYFQGNSAPDKSGLPSDRFSAERTGGSVSTLTIQRTQQEDSAVYLCASSFSPHSGNTIYFGEGSWLTVV.

The chain is built from TRBV9 and TRBJ1-2, with D hard to call. The CDR3 consists of 13 residues. Trimming shortened V by 3 bases and J by 2 bases, and 8 bases separated the two germline ends. Germline lookup yields CDR1 SGDLS and CDR2 YYNGEE. The DNA for the CDR3 is TGTGCCAGCAGCGGGCGTATAAACTATGGCTACACCTTC. This sequence encodes CASSGRINYGYTF.

This clone has only a few counts. This chain uses TRBV7-9 with TRBJ2-1; no clear D. Germline CDR1 SEHNR, CDR2 FQNEAQ (reference sequence). The CDR3 runs to 12 residues. The V and J ends lost 1 base and 8 bases respectively, with 6 bases between them. For the CDR3, the DNA is TGTGCCAGCAGCTTAGTAAACGATGAGCAGTTCTTC. The encoded protein is CASSLVNDEQFF.

The chain has TRBV4-1 and TRBJ1-2; 8 positions agree with TRBD1. From germline, CDR1 is MGHRA and CDR2 YSYEKL. V lost 0 bases and J lost 3; bases outside the gene matches: 6. The CDR3 extends over 16 amino acids. CDR3 in DNA: TGCGCCAGCAGCCAAGATGGGACAGGTAGTGACTATGGCTACACCTTC. Its protein product is CASSQDGTGSDYGYTF.

The chain carries TRBV6-2 or TRBV6-3 and TRBJ1-2; D perhaps matches TRBD1 (5 bases). Trimming removed 5 bases at V and 5 bases at J, with 6 bases between. The CDR3 runs to 11 residues. Germline assignment: CDR1 MNHEY and CDR2 SVGEGT. CDR3 DNA sequence: TGTGCCAGCAGTCAGGGTTATGGCTACACCTTC. Translation: CASSQGYGYTF.